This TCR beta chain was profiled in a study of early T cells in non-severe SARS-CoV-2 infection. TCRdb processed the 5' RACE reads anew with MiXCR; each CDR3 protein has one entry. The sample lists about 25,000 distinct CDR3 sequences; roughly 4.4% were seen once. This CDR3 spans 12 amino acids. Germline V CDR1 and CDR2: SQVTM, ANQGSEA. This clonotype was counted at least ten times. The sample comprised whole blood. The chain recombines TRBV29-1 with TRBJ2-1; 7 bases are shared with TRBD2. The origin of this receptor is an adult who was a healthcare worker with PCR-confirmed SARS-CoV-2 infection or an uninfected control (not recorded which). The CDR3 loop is CSPGGSGGEQFF. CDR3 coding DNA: TGCTCCCCCGGGGGGTCAGGAGGTGAGCAGTTCTTC.